This T cell receptor (beta chain) was found in a study of CD8+CD57+ T cells in acquired aplastic anemia. About the research overall: An average of roughly 2.9 ug of DNA was obtained from sorted CD4+ and CD8+ cells. Approximately 10 million reads were obtained on average for healthy donor CD4+ cells.

This clonotype was seen a handful of times. Researchers used genomic DNA as the template to profile TCR beta VDJ and CDR3. Each CDR3 protein is one row after TCRdb ran MiXCR on the reads. The table lists around 170,000 distinct CDR3 sequences, under 75% of them singletons, with 35% to 50% in the top ten. CDR1 and CDR2 from the germline V gene are DFQATT and SNEGSKA (reference sequence). Between the trimmed V and J ends, which lost 6 bases and 0 bases, there was a span of 17 bases. The CDR3 contains 15 residues. The chain links TRBV20-1 to TRBJ2-5; tentatively, D is TRBD1 (5 bases). The sequenced material came from sorted CD4+, CD8+, or CD8+CD57+ T cells (not recorded which) from PBMCs. The receptor was derived from a human donor in good health. The CDR3 protein is CSAGDPTEYQETQYF. The CDR3 DNA follows: TGCAGTGCAGGGGATCCGACTGAGTACCAAGAGACCCAGTACTTC.